This T cell receptor (beta chain) was profiled in a study of neurological immune-mediated disorders. Study-level findings and limits: It was the repertoires of 18 of 34 multiple sclerosis patients that phylogenetic grouping placed in one related-CDR3 cluster, which is a possible signature. In HTLV-1-associated myelopathy, TCR clonal expansion was greatest, and in multiple sclerosis it was least, below healthy controls. No expanded-clone CDR3 amino acid sequence recurred across subjects, suggesting private TCR-beta repertoires.

This clonotype was seen ten or more times. As yet, its antigen is unknown. This CDR3 is 14 amino acids long. Looked up from germline, CDR1 is WSHSY and CDR2 is SAAADI. V lost 8 bases and J 1 base, leaving 13 bases between the germline ends. One entry per CDR3 protein results from TCRdb running MiXCR on the 5' RACE reads. This table holds roughly 71,000 distinct CDR3 sequences, 3.5% to 5% found once. Sequenced material: PBMCs. V gene TRBV10-2 combines with J gene TRBJ2-3; TRBD1 or TRBD2 may be the D gene (5 bases each). This sequence was found in a man aged 25-45 years with multiple sclerosis. The CDR3 sequence is CASGFRGGTDTQYF. In nucleotides, the CDR3 is TGCGCCAGCGGCTTTAGAGGGGGCACAGATACGCAGTATTTT.